This T cell receptor beta chain was identified during a study of cytomegalovirus exposure and HLA in healthy donors. Whole-study findings and limits: Rare sequences made up most TCRs, while some public TCRs were found in many donors. According to an earlier analysis, most TCR beta V segments yielded productive rearrangements about 87% or about 30% of the time. The study recorded more than 150 TCR beta chains that were cytomegalovirus-associated.

Concerning this clone: Its cognate antigen is unknown.

The PCR made use of 60 Vbeta and 13 Jbeta primers. Repertoires were generated with immunoSEQ multiplex PCR, while TCRdb's copy carries only in-frame clones and drops some. Of about 190,000 clones in the sample, roughly 74% were seen once. The V end lost 2 bases, the J end lost 3 bases, and 16 bases lay between the germline ends. This CDR3 has 16 amino acids. The germline gives CDR1 LGHNA, CDR2 YNFKEQ. The sample consisted of PBMCs. The V gene is TRBV4-2, the J gene TRBJ1-1; D not resolved. This sequence was found in a woman aged 25 to 39 in good health and CMV-seropositive. The CDR3 sequence is CASSQSGGRRHTEAFF. In DNA form, the CDR3 reads TGTGCCAGCAGCCAATCGGGCGGACGGAGGCACACTGAAGCTTTCTTT.